The 9 T cell receptor beta chains presented below share a single source sample, sequenced in a study of graft-versus-host responses after intestinal transplantation. Using immunoSEQ multiplex PCR, the repertoire was profiled, and TCRdb retains in-frame clones only, with some absent. Among roughly 80,000 clones listed, over 75% were seen once. The antigens these receptors bind are not known. Material: unstimulated CD8+ T cells sorted from spleen or lymph node cells, obtained before transplant. All receptors derive from a human donor who was the organ donor for an intestinal transplant.

J is TRBJ1-2 and V is TRBV5-1, with TRBD1 matching 7 bases. CDR1 and CDR2 (germline): SGHRS, YFSETQ. J gave up 2 bases and V 0 bases, and 4 bases lay outside the gene matches. This CDR3 is built from 15 residues. CDR3 residues: CASSLAGTVNYGYTF. The DNA of the CDR3 is TGCGCCAGCAGCTTGGCCGGGACAGTCAACTATGGCTACACCTTC. Full variable domain (outside the CDR3, taken from reference TRBV5-1 and TRBJ1-2): KAGVTQTPRYLIKTRGQQVTLSCSPISGHRSVSWYQQTPGQGLQFLFEYFSETQRNKGNFPGRFSGRQFSNSRSEMNVSTLELGDSALYLCASSLAGTVNYGYTFGSGTRLTVV.

V is TRBV5-6 and J is TRBJ1-1; 8 positions agree with TRBD1. Germline lookup yields CDR1 SGHDT and CDR2 YYEEEE. This CDR3 has 13 residues. V shed 4 bases and J 7 bases; nucleotides not matched to a gene: 6. CDR3 loop: CASSLQGESEAFF. Written as DNA, the CDR3 is TGTGCCAGCAGCCTACAGGGGGAGAGTGAAGCTTTCTTT.

The V and J genes are TRBV7-9 and TRBJ2-7, with D unclear. Trimming cost V 4 bases and J 2 bases, with 12 bases left between them. The CDR3 is 14 residues long. Per the germline V gene, CDR1 is SEHNR and CDR2 is FQNEAQ (reference sequence). The CDR3 spells CASSSSHNPYEQYF. As DNA, the CDR3 is TGTGCCAGCAGCTCGAGCCACAACCCCTACGAGCAGTACTTC.

The chain employs TRBV30 and TRBJ2-7; 8 bases are a match to TRBD1. With 8 bases clipped from V and 5 bases from J, the junction kept 8 bases outside the gene matches. This CDR3 is built from 12 residues. The germline CDR1 and CDR2 sequences are GTSNPN and SVGIG (reference sequence). Here the CDR3 reads CARFDRGHEQYF. DNA of the CDR3: TGTGCCAGGTTCGACAGGGGCCACGAGCAGTACTTC. The full variable domain, with the rest looked up from reference TRBV30 and TRBJ2-7, is SQTIHQWPATLVQPVGSPLSLECTVEGTSNPNLYWYRQAAGRGLQLLFYSVGIGQISSEVPQNLSASRPQDRQFILSSKKLLLSDSGFYLCARFDRGHEQYFGPGTRLTVT.

CDR3 amino acids: CASSVSFSGANVLTF. The CDR3 DNA reads TGTGCCAGCAGTGTTTCATTCTCTGGGGCCAACGTCCTGACTTTC. This chain uses TRBV27 with TRBJ2-6; the D is unclear. V gave up 5 bases and J gave up 0 bases, with 8 bases separating them. The germline V gene encodes CDR1 MNHEY and CDR2 SMNVEV (reference sequence). This CDR3 contains 15 residues.

The chain has TRBV7-3 and TRBJ2-1; tentatively, D is TRBD1 or TRBD2 (5 bases each). Germline V gives CDR1 SGHTA, CDR2 FQGTGA. This CDR3 contains 18 residues. V gave up 2 bases and J gave up 0 bases, with 17 bases separating them. CDR3 DNA: TGTGCCAGCAGCTTAGGAATCCCCGGGGCCATCTCCTACAATGAGCAGTTCTTC. It is translated as CASSLGIPGAISYNEQFF.

The chain has TRBV25-1 and TRBJ2-5; D gene unclear. The CDR3 contains 15 residues. Deletions cut 2 bases from V and 0 bases from J, with 10 bases between. CDR1 and CDR2 (germline): MGHDK, SYGVNS. CDR3: CASSERGTHQETQYF. As DNA, the CDR3 is TGTGCCAGCAGTGAAAGAGGTACCCACCAAGAGACCCAGTACTTC. The full variable domain, in which reference TRBV25-1 and TRBJ2-5 provide the parts outside the CDR3, is EADIYQTPRYLVIGTGKKITLECSQTMGHDKMYWYQQDPGMELHLIHYSYGVNSTEKGDLSSESTVSRIRTEHFPLTLESARPSHTSQYLCASSERGTHQETQYFGPGTRLLVL.

The V gene is TRBV5-1, the J gene TRBJ2-5; a weak D match, TRBD1 (6 bases). The CDR3 sequence is 20 residues long. Germline lookup yields CDR1 SGHRS and CDR2 YFSETQ. Trimming removed 4 bases at V and 1 base at J, with 29 bases between. The CDR3 nucleotides are TGCGCCAGCAGCGCCGGCATTCCTAATCCGGGACAACCCTTCCAAGAGACCCAGTACTTC. It translates to CASSAGIPNPGQPFQETQYF.

The chain employs TRBV7-8 and TRBJ1-4; D remains unclear. V lost 3 bases to trimming and J lost 0 bases, with 8 bases between them. The CDR3 has 15 amino acids. CDR1 SGHVS and CDR2 FQNEAQ come from the germline V gene. The CDR3 sequence is CASSFFTATNEKLFF. CDR3 nucleotide sequence: TGTGCCAGCAGCTTTTTTACTGCAACTAATGAAAAACTGTTTTTT.